The clone carrying this T cell receptor (beta chain) was counted many times. The CDR3 consists of 18 residues. The germline gives CDR1 SGHDN, CDR2 FVKESK. Trimming took 0 bases from V and 7 from J; bases not matched to a gene: 10. How the authors handled the data: Building a distant-metastasis classifier for papillary thyroid cancer drew on CDR3 differences across clinicopathological groups. TCRdb re-called clones via MiXCR from the PCR reads. The V and J calls, along with clone size, are taken from TCRdb and not from the paper's own processing. The table includes around 53,000 clones, 20% detected once. Every patient underwent thyroid surgery untreated. This specimen belongs to a study of metastatic and nonmetastatic thyroid tumors.

The receptor was derived from a female donor with papillary thyroid cancer or a benign thyroid nodule (not recorded which). Some clones in this sample may be carry-over from other donors' samples. The specimen was blood. This chain joins TRBV14 and TRBJ1-6; 9 bases agree with TRBD1. The CDR3 region is CASSQERKAGQGNSPLHF. In nucleotides, the CDR3 is TGTGCCAGCAGCCAAGAAAGGAAGGCGGGACAGGGAAATTCACCCCTCCACTTT.